This section outlines one TCR beta chain sequence together with its context. The antigen remains undetermined. This specimen belongs to a study of identical twins. Study outcomes and limitations: The conclusions drew on cross-sectional statistical analysis instead of tracking the same donors.

MiXCR, applied by TCRdb to the 5' RACE reads, yields one record per CDR3 protein. Among fewer than 550,000 distinct CDR3 sequences listed, roughly 15% were seen once. V shed 6 bases and J 2 bases; nucleotides not matched to a gene: 4. The germline V gene has CDR1 DFQATT and CDR2 SNEGSKA (reference sequence). The CDR3 loop spans 12 amino acids. This sample was also put to use in a study of yellow fever vaccine responses in identical twins.

Sequencing used CD4+ T cells sorted from blood. This clonotype was sampled from a young woman in good health. This chain links TRBV20-1 with TRBJ2-7; 7 bases map to TRBD2. As DNA, the CDR3 is TGCAGTGCCGGAGCGGGAACCTACGAGCAGTACGTC. Protein: CSAGAGTYEQYV.